The sample holds many counts of the clone carrying this T cell receptor (beta chain). The data belong to a study of T cells in Graves' hyperthyroidism and ophthalmopathy. Germline assignment: CDR1 KGHDR and CDR2 SFDVKD. Germline trimming cut 3 bases from V and 9 bases from J; bases unmatched to any gene: 11. The CDR3 is 16 amino acids. The source material, RNA transcripts, was used to amplify TCR beta CDR3 regions. HTBI primers were employed in a first-round RT-PCR of the TCR CDR3. A single record per CDR3 protein comes from TCRdb applying MiXCR to the multiplex PCR reads. The sample records more than 300,000 distinct CDR3 sequences, about a sixth being singletons.

J is TRBJ2-1 and V is TRBV24-1; 9 nucleotides line up with TRBD2. Sequenced sample: blood. The sequence was collected from a woman aged 30 to 39 with Graves' hyperthyroidism that later progressed to Graves' ophthalmopathy. As DNA, the CDR3 is TGTGCCACCAGTGATCCTAGCGGGAATGGGCACGGTGAGCAGTTCTTC. Its protein product is CATSDPSGNGHGEQFF.